This TCR beta chain comes out of a study of cytomegalovirus exposure and HLA in healthy donors. This CDR3 region has 15 residues. Trimming pared 5 bases from V and 0 bases from J, leaving 11 bases between. Germline-derived CDR1 and CDR2 are SGHTA and FQGTGA. Whole-study findings and limits: In a later analysis, parvovirus B19, influenza, CMV and Epstein-Barr virus appeared linked to several top co-occurrence clusters.

A note on this clone: The target antigen is unknown.

The PCR used 60 Vbeta and 13 Jbeta primers. In the study's own analysis: Unique TCR beta chains totaled about 78 million in a later count, with around 11 million of them shared. Produced via immunoSEQ multiplex PCR; TCRdb's table is partial and in-frame only. V and J calls and clone size are those listed in that table; D and trimming were worked out from the DNA. The repertoire holds some 150,000 clones, 80% to 85% seen once, with approximately 1.1% in the top ten. The sequence derives from a female donor in good health and CMV-seronegative. The chain is built from TRBV7-3 and TRBJ2-1, with D possibly matching TRBD2 (5 bases). Sequencing used PBMCs. The CDR3 protein is CASSLYGGSYNEQFF. The CDR3 DNA reads TGTGCCAGCAGCCTATACGGAGGCTCCTACAATGAGCAGTTCTTC.